This TCR beta chain emerged from a study of blood T cell repertoires in COVID-19. For the study at large: Whether acute or convalescent, the COVID-19 samples came from the United States, Italy and Spain. T cells, B-cell-depleted T cells, or PBMCs provided the cDNA or gDNA that served as material.

As for this clone: Other DNA sequences in the same sample also yield this CDR3.

The CDR3 length is 13 residues. CDR1 and CDR2 from the germline V gene are MRHNA and SNTAGT. Trimming removed 6 bases at V and 1 base at J, with 9 bases between. Assay: immunoSEQ multiplex PCR; the TCRdb copy retains only in-frame clones and omits some. The data show under 200,000 clones, just under 90% seen once. The rearrangement uses TRBV6-4 and TRBJ1-1, with D maybe TRBD1 (6 bases). The receptor was isolated from a man younger than 35 with active or convalescent COVID-19. The material sequenced was peripheral blood. The chain's CDR3 is CASSQQGNTEAFF. The CDR3 DNA reads as TGTGCCAGCAGCCAACAGGGGAACACTGAAGCTTTCTTT.